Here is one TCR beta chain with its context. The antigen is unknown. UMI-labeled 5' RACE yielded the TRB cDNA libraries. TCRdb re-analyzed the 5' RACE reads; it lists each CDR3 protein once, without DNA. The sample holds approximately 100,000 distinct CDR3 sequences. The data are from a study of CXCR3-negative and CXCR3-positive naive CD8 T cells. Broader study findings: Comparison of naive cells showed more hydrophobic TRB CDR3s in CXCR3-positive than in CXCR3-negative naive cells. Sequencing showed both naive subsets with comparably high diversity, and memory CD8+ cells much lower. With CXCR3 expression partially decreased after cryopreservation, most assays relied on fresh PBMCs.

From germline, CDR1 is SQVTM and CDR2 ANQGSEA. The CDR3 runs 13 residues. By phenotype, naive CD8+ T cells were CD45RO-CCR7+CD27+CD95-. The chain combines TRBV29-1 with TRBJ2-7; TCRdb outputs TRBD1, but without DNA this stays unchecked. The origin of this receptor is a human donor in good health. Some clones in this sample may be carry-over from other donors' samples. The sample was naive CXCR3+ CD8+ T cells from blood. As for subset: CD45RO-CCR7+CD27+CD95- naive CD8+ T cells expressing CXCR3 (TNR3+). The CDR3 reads CSVDEGGAREQYF.